These 19 T cell receptor beta chains were sequenced from one sample in a study of blood T cell repertoires in COVID-19. Generated by immunoSEQ multiplex PCR, the TCRdb table keeps only in-frame clones and is missing some. The sample consists of more than 200,000 clones, nearly 90% of them appearing once. Input material: peripheral blood. Every receptor here comes from a human donor in a cohort sampled during active COVID-19.

This chain links TRBV24-1 with TRBJ2-7, with D possibly matching TRBD2 (5 bases). Germline-derived CDR1 and CDR2 are KGHDR and SFDVKD. The CDR3 extends over 13 amino acids. V was trimmed by 4 bases and J by 2 bases, leaving 8 bases between them. This CDR3 reads CATSESGTYEQYF. The CDR3, as DNA: TGTGCCACCAGTGAGTCCGGGACCTACGAGCAGTACTTC.

V usage is TRBV5-1 and J usage is TRBJ2-1; 9 nucleotides line up with TRBD1. Per germline, CDR1 SGHRS and CDR2 YFSETQ. Losses at the gene ends were 5 bases for V and 7 bases for J; bases not matched to a gene: 10. This CDR3 spans 15 amino acids. CDR3 region: CASRSAGQGLNEQFF. DNA of the CDR3: TGCGCCAGCAGATCAGCGGGACAGGGATTGAATGAGCAGTTCTTC. The whole variable domain, filled in from reference TRBV5-1 and TRBJ2-1, reads KAGVTQTPRYLIKTRGQQVTLSCSPISGHRSVSWYQQTPGQGLQFLFEYFSETQRNKGNFPGRFSGRQFSNSRSEMNVSTLELGDSALYLCASRSAGQGLNEQFFGPGTRLTVL.

This chain links TRBV19 with TRBJ2-5; 11 bases agree with TRBD2. The CDR3 extends over 15 amino acids. Trimming at V came to 11 bases and at J to 5 bases, leaving 13 bases not matched to a gene. Germline assignment: CDR1 LNHDA and CDR2 SQIVND (reference sequence). The chain's CDR3 is CAVRGSGGAYETQYF. As DNA, the CDR3 is TGTGCCGTCCGCGGTAGCGGGGGGGCCTATGAGACCCAGTACTTC. The complete variable domain, with remaining parts taken from reference TRBV19 and TRBJ2-5, reads DGGITQSPKYLFRKEGQNVTLSCEQNLNHDAMYWYRQDPGQGLRLIYYSQIVNDFQKGDIAEGYSVSREKKESFPLTVTSAQKNPTAFYLCAVRGSGGAYETQYFGPGTRLLVL.

This clone showed up just once. The chain uses TRBV5-4 and TRBJ1-4; D possibly corresponds to TRBD1 (6 bases). Trimming removed 4 bases at V and 5 bases at J, with 15 bases between. Germline loops: CDR1 SGHNT, CDR2 YYREEE (reference sequence). CDR3 size: 15 residues. CDR3 DNA sequence: TGTGCCAGCAGCATGAAACAGGGTTCAAATGAAAAACTGTTTTTT. Protein product: CASSMKQGSNEKLFF. Full variable domain (remainder filled in from reference TRBV5-4 and TRBJ1-4): ETGVTQSPTHLIKTRGQQVTLRCSSQSGHNTVSWYQQALGQGPQFIFQYYREEENGRGNFPPRFSGLQFPNYSSELNVNALELDDSALYLCASSMKQGSNEKLFFGSGTQLSVL.

The J gene is TRBJ2-7, the V gene TRBV6-5, with 7 positions matching TRBD2. The CDR3 has 14 amino acids. Looked up from germline, CDR1 is MNHEY and CDR2 is SVGAGI. V was pared by 6 bases and J by 5 bases, with 10 bases of the junction left unmatched. The DNA for the CDR3 is TGTGCCAGCAGACTAGCGAAGGGCCTGCACGAGCAGTACTTC. Translating it yields CASRLAKGLHEQYF.

The rearrangement links TRBV6-2 or TRBV6-3 to TRBJ1-5; D might be TRBD1 (5 bases). Looked up from germline, CDR1 is MNHEY and CDR2 is SVGEGT. The CDR3 runs to 13 residues. Trimming left V 4 bases short and J 3 bases short, with 7 bases between. Here the CDR3 reads CASSWGLNQPQHF. CDR3 DNA sequence: TGTGCCAGCAGTTGGGGACTCAATCAGCCCCAGCATTTT.

The chain combines TRBV27 with TRBJ1-1, with TRBD1 as a possible D gene (6 bases). Germline CDR1 MNHEY, CDR2 SMNVEV (reference sequence). CDR3 length: 16 amino acids. V dropped 1 base and J dropped 2 bases, with 14 bases sitting between them. In nucleotides, the CDR3 is TGTGCCAGCAGTTTATATTTCAGGGGTAAAAACACTGAAGCTTTCTTT. It codes for CASSLYFRGKNTEAFF.

J is TRBJ1-4 and V is TRBV3-1 (or the pseudogene TRBV3-2); TRBD1 matches 7 bases. The CDR3 extends over 14 amino acids. Germline-derived CDR1 and CDR2 are LGHDT and YNNKEL (reference sequence). Trimming removed 4 bases from V and 8 bases from J; junction bases left unmatched: 7. The CDR3 sequence is CASSLPGQTEKLFF. CDR3 nucleotide sequence: TGTGCCAGCAGCCTGCCGGGACAGACGGAAAAACTGTTTTTT.

This chain links TRBV6-5 with TRBJ1-2; a weak D match, TRBD1 (5 bases). The germline V gene encodes CDR1 MNHEY and CDR2 SVGAGI. This CDR3 spans 13 amino acids. The V gene lost 8 bases and the J gene lost 4 bases, with 14 bases spanning the gap. The DNA of the CDR3 is TGTGCCAGCCTCGGGGGGGAAAGCTATGGCTACACCTTC. Its translation is CASLGGESYGYTF.

This rearrangement joins TRBV6-1 to TRBJ2-7; 7 bases agree with TRBD2. The CDR3 totals 17 residues. J was trimmed by 0 bases and V by 2 bases; bases with no gene match: 10. Per the germline V gene, CDR1 is MNHNS and CDR2 is SASEGT. In DNA, the CDR3 is TGTGCCAGCAGTGAATTGGCTTCGCGGACTAGCTCCTACGAGCAGTACTTC. It specifies CASSELASRTSSYEQYF.

The J gene is TRBJ2-5, the V gene TRBV27; 10 bases agree with TRBD1. The J segment lost 5 bases and the V segment lost 4 bases, leaving 7 bases of the junction unmatched. The CDR3 covers 15 residues. CDR1 and CDR2 (germline): MNHEY, SMNVEV (reference sequence). The CDR3 protein is CASSYRDRGGETQYF. The CDR3 DNA follows: TGTGCCAGCAGTTACCGGGACAGGGGCGGGGAGACCCAGTACTTC.

This chain joins TRBV4-1 and TRBJ2-7; perhaps TRBD2 as D (5 bases). Germline-derived CDR1 and CDR2 are MGHRA and YSYEKL. This CDR3 region has 13 residues. The V end lost 0 bases, the J end lost 9 bases, and 12 bases lay between the germline ends. The CDR3: CASSQESRAGQYF. The DNA of the CDR3 is TGCGCCAGCAGCCAAGAGTCTAGGGCGGGGCAGTACTTC.

This chain connects TRBV28 to TRBJ2-6, with TRBD2 matching over 8 bases. Germline V gene sequence: CDR1 MDHEN, CDR2 SYDVKM. The V gene end was trimmed by 4 bases and the J gene end by 7 bases; junction bases not matched to a gene: 6. This CDR3 comprises 15 residues. CDR3 nucleotide sequence: TGTGCCAGCAGTTCACCCCGGGGGGGAGCCAACGTCCTGACTTTC. It codes for CASSSPRGGANVLTF.

The rearrangement joins TRBV27 to TRBJ2-7; TRBD1 matches at 7 bases. The J segment lost 5 bases and the V segment lost 6 bases, leaving 16 bases of the junction unmatched. There are 16 residues in the CDR3. From germline, CDR1 is MNHEY and CDR2 SMNVEV (reference sequence). This CDR3 is CASSQIKGGVTNEQYF. The CDR3 DNA sequence: TGTGCCAGCAGCCAAATCAAAGGGGGCGTCACCAACGAGCAGTACTTC.

V is TRBV19 and J is TRBJ2-1; 9 bases are a match to TRBD2. Per the germline V gene, CDR1 is LNHDA and CDR2 is SQIVND (reference sequence). This CDR3 region has 14 residues. With V trimmed by 7 bases and J by 3 bases, 4 bases remained unmatched. For the CDR3, the DNA is TGTGCCAGTAATCCACTAGCGGGCTACAATGAGCAGTTCTTC. Translating gives CASNPLAGYNEQFF.

The J gene is TRBJ1-1, the V gene TRBV6-5; no clear D. Trimming stripped 2 bases from V and 0 bases from J, with 4 bases between. The CDR3 runs to 13 residues. In germline, CDR1 is MNHEY, CDR2 SVGAGI. The CDR3: CASSYAMNTEAFF. In DNA form, the CDR3 reads TGTGCCAGCAGTTACGCGATGAACACTGAAGCTTTCTTT.

V is TRBV9 and J is TRBJ2-2, with 10 bases fitting TRBD2. CDR3 length: 18 amino acids. CDR1 SGDLS and CDR2 YYNGEE come from the germline V gene. Trimming removed 3 bases from V and 4 bases from J; junction bases left unmatched: 12. The CDR3, as DNA: TGTGCCAGCAGCGCCCGGTCTCAGCGGGGGGGCCCCACCGGGGAGCTGTTTTTT. It translates to CASSARSQRGGPTGELFF. Supplemented by reference TRBV9 and TRBJ2-2, the full variable domain reads DSGVTQTPKHLITATGQRVTLRCSPRSGDLSVYWYQQSLDQGLQFLIQYYNGEERAKGNILERFSAQQFPDLHSELNLSSLELGDSALYFCASSARSQRGGPTGELFFGEGSRLTVL.

V gene TRBV5-6 combines with J gene TRBJ2-6; no reliable D call. Trimming removed 0 bases at V and 1 base at J, with 5 bases between. CDR1 is SGHDT and CDR2 is YYEEEE in the germline V gene. CDR3 size: 15 residues. The CDR3 DNA is TGTGCCAGCAGCTTGGAACTTTCTGGGGCCAACGTCCTGACTTTC. This gives the protein CASSLELSGANVLTF.

V usage is TRBV10-3 and J usage is TRBJ2-7; 9 nucleotides match TRBD2. In germline, CDR1 is ENHRY, CDR2 SYGVKD. After removal of 11 bases from V and 4 bases from J, the junction contained 9 bases not matched to a gene. The CDR3 has 13 amino acids. The CDR3 nucleotides are TGTGCCGTAAGCGGGGGGCACCCTTACGAGCAGTACTTC. Its translation: CAVSGGHPYEQYF.